This T cell receptor (beta chain) was captured by sequencing in a study of molecular identifiers for immune sequencing clone quantification. The study, taken as a whole, reports: The share of molecules held by clones above 20 RNA copies was over 98% in effector cells and under 1% in naive cells.

This clonotype was counted between two and nine times. Its antigen is as yet unknown. CDR3 size: 18 residues. Bulk libraries came from a prior protocol with listed TCR primers. Via MiXCR, TCRdb re-called the PCR reads, giving one row per CDR3 protein. The table shows nearly 650,000 distinct CDR3 sequences, with around 25% occurring only once. Preparation of naive CD8 libraries involved roughly 20,000 to 1,000,000 sorted cells and 10%, 30% or 50% RNA. The specimen sequenced was naive CD8+ T cells from blood, with Jurkat cell RNA spiked in. Indicated subset: FACS-sorted CD8+CD4-CCR7+CD45RA+ naive T cells. This chain joins TRBV21-1 and TRBJ2-1; TRBD2 is the table's D call and was not checked against the DNA. TRBV21-1 is listed as a pseudogene. This receptor was obtained from a human donor in good health. Some libraries in this study had Jurkat cell RNA spiked in. The CDR3 sequence: CASSIPGPAIRLDNEQFF. CDR3 DNA: TGTGCCAGCAGCATTCCGGGACCAGCGATCAGGTTGGACAATGAGCAGTTCTTC.